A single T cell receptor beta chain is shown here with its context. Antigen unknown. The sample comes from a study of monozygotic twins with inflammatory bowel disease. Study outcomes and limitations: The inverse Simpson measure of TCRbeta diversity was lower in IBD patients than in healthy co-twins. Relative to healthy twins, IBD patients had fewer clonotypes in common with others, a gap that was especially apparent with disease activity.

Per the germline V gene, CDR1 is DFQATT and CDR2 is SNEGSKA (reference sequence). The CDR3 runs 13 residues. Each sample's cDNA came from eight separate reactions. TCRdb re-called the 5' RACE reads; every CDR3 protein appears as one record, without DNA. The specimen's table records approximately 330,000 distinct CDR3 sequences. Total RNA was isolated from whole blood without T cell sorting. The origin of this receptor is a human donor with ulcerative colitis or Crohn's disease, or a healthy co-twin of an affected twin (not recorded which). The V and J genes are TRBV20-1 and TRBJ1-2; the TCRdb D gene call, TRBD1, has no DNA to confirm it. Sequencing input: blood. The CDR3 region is CSARPGVPYGYTF.